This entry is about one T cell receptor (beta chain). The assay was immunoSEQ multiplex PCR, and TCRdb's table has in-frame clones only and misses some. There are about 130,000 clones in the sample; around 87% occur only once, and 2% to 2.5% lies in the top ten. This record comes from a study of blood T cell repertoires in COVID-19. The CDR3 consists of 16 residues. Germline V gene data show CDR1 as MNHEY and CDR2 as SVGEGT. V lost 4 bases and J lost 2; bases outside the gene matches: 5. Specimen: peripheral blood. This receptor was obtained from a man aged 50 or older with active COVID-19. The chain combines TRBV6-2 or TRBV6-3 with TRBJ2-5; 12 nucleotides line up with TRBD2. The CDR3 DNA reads TGTGCCAGCAGTTGGCTAGCGGGGGGGACACAAGAGACCCAGTACTTC. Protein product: CASSWLAGGTQETQYF.